This T cell receptor (beta chain) appears in the sequencing data of a study of Graves' ophthalmopathy and Graves' hyperthyroidism. Amplification targeted the TCR beta CDR3 regions, with RNA transcripts as the source material. HTBI-primed first-round RT-PCR preceded second-round multiplex PCR. TCRdb re-analysed the multiplex PCR reads in MiXCR, keeping a single row per CDR3 protein. The sample records some 160,000 distinct CDR3 sequences, around two fifths being singletons. Unmatched junction bases numbered 8, after V lost 6 bases and J lost 0 bases. CDR3 length: 15 residues. The germline CDR1 and CDR2 sequences are MNHEY and SVGEGT.

The receptor was derived from a man aged 25-45 years with Graves' ophthalmopathy. The rearrangement uses TRBV6-2 or TRBV6-3 and TRBJ2-7; 7 nucleotides align to TRBD1. The sequencing sample was made of peripheral blood. The CDR3 region is CASRSMTGYSYEQYF. The CDR3 DNA is TGTGCCAGCAGATCGATGACAGGGTACTCCTACGAGCAGTACTTC.